This T cell receptor beta chain was recovered during a study of control samples from healthy donors and cancer patients. As for this clone: Other DNA sequences of this sample code for an identical CDR3.

Libraries were prepared by immunoSEQ multiplex PCR; TCRdb keeps only in-frame clonotypes and omits some of them. The repertoire holds 150,000 to 200,000 clones, with about 92% as singletons. CDR1 is GTSNPN and CDR2 is SVGIG in the germline V gene (reference sequence). Trimming left V 5 bases short and J 6 bases short, with 14 bases between. This CDR3 is built from 13 residues. This sequence originates from a man aged 30-40 years in good health. Input material: blood. The chain links TRBV30 to TRBJ1-5; no clear D gene. The CDR3 sequence is CAWQSRTGQPQHF. CDR3 coding DNA: TGTGCCTGGCAAAGTCGTACGGGTCAGCCCCAGCATTTT.